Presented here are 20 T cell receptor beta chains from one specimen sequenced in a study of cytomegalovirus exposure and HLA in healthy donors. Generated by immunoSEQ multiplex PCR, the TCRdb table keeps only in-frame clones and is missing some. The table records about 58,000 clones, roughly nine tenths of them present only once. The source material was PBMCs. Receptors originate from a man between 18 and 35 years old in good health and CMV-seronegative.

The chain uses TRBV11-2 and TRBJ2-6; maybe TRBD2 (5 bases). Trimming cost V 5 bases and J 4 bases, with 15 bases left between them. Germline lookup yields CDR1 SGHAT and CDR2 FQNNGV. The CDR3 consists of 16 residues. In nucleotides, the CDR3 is TGTGCCAGCAGCCAGTCAGACCCGGGAGGGGCCAACGTCCTGACTTTC. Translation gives CASSQSDPGGANVLTF.

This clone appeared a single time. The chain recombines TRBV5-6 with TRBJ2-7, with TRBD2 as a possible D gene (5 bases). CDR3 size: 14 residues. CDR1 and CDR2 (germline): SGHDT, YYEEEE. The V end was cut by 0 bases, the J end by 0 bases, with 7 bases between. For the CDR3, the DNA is TGTGCCAGCAGCTTGGCGGGGATCTCCTACGAGCAGTACTTC. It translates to CASSLAGISYEQYF. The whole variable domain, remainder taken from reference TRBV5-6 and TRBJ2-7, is DAGVTQSPTHLIKTRGQQVTLRCSPKSGHDTVSWYQQALGQGPQFIFQYYEEEERQRGNFPDRFSGHQFPNYSSELNVNALLLGDSALYLCASSLAGISYEQYFGPGTRLTVT.

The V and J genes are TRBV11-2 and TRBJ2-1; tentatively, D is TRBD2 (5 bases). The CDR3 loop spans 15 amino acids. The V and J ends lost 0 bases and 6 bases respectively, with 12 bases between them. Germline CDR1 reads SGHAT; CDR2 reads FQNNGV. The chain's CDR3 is CASSLDVGSSNEQFF. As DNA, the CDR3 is TGTGCCAGCAGCTTAGATGTGGGGAGTTCCAATGAGCAGTTCTTC.

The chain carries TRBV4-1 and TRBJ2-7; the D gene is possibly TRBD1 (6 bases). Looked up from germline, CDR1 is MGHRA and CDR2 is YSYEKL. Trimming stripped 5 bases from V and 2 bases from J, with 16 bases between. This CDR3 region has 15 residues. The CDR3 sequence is CASSGDRRSPYEQYF. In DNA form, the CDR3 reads TGCGCCAGCAGCGGTGACAGGAGGTCCCCCTACGAGCAGTACTTC.

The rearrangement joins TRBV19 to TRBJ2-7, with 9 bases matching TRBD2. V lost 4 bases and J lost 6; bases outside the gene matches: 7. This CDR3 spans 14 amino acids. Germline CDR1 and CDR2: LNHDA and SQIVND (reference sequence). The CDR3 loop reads CASSTGTSYGEQYF. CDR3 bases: TGTGCCAGTAGTACAGGGACTAGCTATGGCGAGCAGTACTTC. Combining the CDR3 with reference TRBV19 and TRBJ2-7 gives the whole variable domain DGGITQSPKYLFRKEGQNVTLSCEQNLNHDAMYWYRQDPGQGLRLIYYSQIVNDFQKGDIAEGYSVSREKKESFPLTVTSAQKNPTAFYLCASSTGTSYGEQYFGPGTRLTVT.

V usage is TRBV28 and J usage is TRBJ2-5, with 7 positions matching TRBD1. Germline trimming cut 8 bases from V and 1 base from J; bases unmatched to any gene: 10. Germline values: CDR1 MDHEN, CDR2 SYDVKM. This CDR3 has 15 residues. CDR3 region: CASGETGRGQETQYF. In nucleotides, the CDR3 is TGTGCCAGCGGGGAGACAGGGAGAGGCCAAGAGACCCAGTACTTC.

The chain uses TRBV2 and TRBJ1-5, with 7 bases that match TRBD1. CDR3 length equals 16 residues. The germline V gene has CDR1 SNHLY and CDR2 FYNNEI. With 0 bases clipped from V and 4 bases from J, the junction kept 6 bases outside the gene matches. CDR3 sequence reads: CASSEAPDRVNQPQHF. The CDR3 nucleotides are TGTGCCAGCAGTGAAGCGCCCGACAGGGTAAATCAGCCCCAGCATTTT.

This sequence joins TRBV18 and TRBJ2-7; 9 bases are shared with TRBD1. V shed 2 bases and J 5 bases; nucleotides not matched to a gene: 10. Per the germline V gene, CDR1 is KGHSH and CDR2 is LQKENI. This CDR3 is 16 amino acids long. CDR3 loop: CASSPGDRDNSDEQYF. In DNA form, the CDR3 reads TGTGCCAGCTCACCAGGGGACAGGGACAATTCCGACGAGCAGTACTTC.

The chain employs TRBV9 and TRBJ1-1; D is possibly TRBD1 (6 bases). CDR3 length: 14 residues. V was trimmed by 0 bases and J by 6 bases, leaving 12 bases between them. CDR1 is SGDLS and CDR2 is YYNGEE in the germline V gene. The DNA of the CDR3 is TGTGCCAGCAGCGTAGGACAGGAGAGGGCTGAAGCTTTCTTT. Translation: CASSVGQERAEAFF. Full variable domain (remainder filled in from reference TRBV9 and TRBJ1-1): DSGVTQTPKHLITATGQRVTLRCSPRSGDLSVYWYQQSLDQGLQFLIQYYNGEERAKGNILERFSAQQFPDLHSELNLSSLELGDSALYFCASSVGQERAEAFFGQGTRLTVV.

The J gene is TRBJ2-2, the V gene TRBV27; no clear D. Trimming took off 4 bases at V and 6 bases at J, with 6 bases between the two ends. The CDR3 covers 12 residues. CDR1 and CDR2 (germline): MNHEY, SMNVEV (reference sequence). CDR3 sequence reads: CASSSLAGELFF. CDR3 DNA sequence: TGTGCCAGCAGTTCCCTCGCCGGGGAGCTGTTTTTT.

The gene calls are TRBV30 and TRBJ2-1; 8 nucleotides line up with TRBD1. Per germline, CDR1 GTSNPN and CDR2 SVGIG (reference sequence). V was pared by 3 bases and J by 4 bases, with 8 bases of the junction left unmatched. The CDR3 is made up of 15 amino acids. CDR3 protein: CAWSHPWTGYNEQFF. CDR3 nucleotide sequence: TGTGCCTGGAGCCACCCCTGGACAGGGTACAATGAGCAGTTCTTC.

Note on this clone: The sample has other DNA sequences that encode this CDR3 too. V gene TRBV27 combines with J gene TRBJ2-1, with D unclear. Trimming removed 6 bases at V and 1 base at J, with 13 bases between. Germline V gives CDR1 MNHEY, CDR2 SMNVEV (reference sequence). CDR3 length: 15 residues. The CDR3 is CASSGVRGSYNEQFF. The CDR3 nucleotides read TGTGCCAGCAGCGGTGTGCGCGGATCCTACAATGAGCAGTTCTTC.

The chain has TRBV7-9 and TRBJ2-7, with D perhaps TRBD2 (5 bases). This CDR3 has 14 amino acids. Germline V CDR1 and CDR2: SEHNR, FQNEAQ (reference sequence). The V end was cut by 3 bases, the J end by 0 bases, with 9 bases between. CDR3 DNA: TGTGCCAGCAGCTTCGAACTAGTCTCCTACGAGCAGTACTTC. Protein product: CASSFELVSYEQYF.

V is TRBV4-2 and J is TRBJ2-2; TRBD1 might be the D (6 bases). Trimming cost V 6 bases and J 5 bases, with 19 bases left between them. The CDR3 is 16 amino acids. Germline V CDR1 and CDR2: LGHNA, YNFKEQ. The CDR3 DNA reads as TGTGCCAGCAGTCATGGGGGCACTGGAGGAACCGGGGAGCTGTTTTTT. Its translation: CASSHGGTGGTGELFF.

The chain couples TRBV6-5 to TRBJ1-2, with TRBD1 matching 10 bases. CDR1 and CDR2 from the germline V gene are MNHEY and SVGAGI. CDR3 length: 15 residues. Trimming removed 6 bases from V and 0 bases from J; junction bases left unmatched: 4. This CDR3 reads CASRGTGASNYGYTF. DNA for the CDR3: TGTGCCAGCAGAGGGACAGGGGCCTCTAACTATGGCTACACCTTC.

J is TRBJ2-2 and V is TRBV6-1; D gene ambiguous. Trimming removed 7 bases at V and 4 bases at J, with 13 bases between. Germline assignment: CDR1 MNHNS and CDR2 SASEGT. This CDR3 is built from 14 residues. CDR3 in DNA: TGTGCCAGCATCCCGGGTTTGAGCACCGGGGAGCTGTTTTTT. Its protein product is CASIPGLSTGELFF.

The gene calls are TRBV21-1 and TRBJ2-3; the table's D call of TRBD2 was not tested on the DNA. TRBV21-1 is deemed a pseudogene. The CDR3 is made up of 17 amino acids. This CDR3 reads CASSIRTSGRLTDTQYF. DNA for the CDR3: TGTGCCAGCAGCATAAGGACTAGCGGGAGGCTCACAGATACGCAGTATTTT.

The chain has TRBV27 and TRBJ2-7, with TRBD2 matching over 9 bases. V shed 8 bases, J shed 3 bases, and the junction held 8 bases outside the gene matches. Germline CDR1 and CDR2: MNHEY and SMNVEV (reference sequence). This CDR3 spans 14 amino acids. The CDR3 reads CASRATSGYYEQYF. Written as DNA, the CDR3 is TGTGCCAGCCGGGCAACTAGCGGGTACTACGAGCAGTACTTC.

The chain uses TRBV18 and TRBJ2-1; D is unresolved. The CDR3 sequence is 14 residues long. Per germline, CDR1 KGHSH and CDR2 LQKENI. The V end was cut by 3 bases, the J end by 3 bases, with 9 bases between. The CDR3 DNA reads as TGTGCCAGCTCACCCAGGATAAACTACAATGAGCAGTTCTTC. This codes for CASSPRINYNEQFF.

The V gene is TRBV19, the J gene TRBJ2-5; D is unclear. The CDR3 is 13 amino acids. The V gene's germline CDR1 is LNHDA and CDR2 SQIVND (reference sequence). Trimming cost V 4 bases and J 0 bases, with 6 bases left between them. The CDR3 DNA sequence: TGTGCCAGTAGTAATGCGGACCAAGAGACCCAGTACTTC. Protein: CASSNADQETQYF.